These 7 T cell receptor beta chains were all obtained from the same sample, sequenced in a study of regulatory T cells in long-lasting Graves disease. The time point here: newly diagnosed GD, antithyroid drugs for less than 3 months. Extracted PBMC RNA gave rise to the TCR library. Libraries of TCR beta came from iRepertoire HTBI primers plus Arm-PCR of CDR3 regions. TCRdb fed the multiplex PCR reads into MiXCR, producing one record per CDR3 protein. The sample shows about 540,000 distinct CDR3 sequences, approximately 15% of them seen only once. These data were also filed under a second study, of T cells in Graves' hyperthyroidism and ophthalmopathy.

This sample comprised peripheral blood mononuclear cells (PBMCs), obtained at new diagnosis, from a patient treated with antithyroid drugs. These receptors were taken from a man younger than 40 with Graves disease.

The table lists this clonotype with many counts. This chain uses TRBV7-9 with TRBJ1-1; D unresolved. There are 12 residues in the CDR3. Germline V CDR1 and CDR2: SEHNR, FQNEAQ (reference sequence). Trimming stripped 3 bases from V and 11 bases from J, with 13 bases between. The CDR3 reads CASSFQPSRAFF. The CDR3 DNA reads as TGTGCCAGCAGCTTTCAACCTAGTAGGGCTTTCTTT.

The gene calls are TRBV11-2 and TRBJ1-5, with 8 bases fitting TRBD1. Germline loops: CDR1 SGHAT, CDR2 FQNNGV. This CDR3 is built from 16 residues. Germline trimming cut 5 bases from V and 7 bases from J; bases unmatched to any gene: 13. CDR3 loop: CASSPGPAGGGQPQHF. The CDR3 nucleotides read TGTGCCAGCAGCCCCGGGCCGGCAGGGGGCGGACAGCCCCAGCATTTT.

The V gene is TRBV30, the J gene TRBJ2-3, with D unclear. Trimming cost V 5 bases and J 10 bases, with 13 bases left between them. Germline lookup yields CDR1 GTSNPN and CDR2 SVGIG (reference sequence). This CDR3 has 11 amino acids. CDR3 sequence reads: CAWDRAGAQYF. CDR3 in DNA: TGTGCCTGGGACCGAGCTGGTGCGCAGTATTTT. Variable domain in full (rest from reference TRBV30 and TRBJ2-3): SQTIHQWPATLVQPVGSPLSLECTVEGTSNPNLYWYRQAAGRGLQLLFYSVGIGQISSEVPQNLSASRPQDRQFILSSKKLLLSDSGFYLCAWDRAGAQYFGPGTRLTVL.

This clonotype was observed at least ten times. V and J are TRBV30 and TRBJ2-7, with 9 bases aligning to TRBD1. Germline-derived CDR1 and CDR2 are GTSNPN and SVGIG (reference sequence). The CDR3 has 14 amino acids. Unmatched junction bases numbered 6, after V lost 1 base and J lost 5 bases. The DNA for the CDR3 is TGTGCCTGGAGTGCGAGGGACAGGGACCACGAGCAGTACTTC. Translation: CAWSARDRDHEQYF.

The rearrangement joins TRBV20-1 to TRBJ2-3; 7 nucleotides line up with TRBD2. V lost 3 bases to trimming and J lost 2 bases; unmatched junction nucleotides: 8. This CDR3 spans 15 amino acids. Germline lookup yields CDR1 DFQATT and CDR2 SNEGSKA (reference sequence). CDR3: CSARGPSGYTDTQYF. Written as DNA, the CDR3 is TGCAGTGCTAGGGGCCCTAGCGGATACACAGATACGCAGTATTTT.

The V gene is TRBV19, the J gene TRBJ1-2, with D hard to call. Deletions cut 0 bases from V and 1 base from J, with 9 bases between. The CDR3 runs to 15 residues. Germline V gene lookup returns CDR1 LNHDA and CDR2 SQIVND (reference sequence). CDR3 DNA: TGTGCCAGTAGTATAGACCTCGGATTTAACTATGGCTACACCTTC. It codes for CASSIDLGFNYGYTF. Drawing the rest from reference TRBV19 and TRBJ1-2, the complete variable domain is DGGITQSPKYLFRKEGQNVTLSCEQNLNHDAMYWYRQDPGQGLRLIYYSQIVNDFQKGDIAEGYSVSREKKESFPLTVTSAQKNPTAFYLCASSIDLGFNYGYTFGSGTRLTVV.

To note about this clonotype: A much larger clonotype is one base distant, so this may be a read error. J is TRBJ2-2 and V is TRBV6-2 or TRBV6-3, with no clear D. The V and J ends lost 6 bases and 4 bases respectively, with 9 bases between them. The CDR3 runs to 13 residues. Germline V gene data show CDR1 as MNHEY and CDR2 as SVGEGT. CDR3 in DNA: TGTGCCAGCAGGGCCACGGTCACCGGGGAGCTGTTTTTT. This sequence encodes CASRATVTGELFF.